The 5 T cell receptor beta chains below all came from one sample that was sequenced in a study of tissue T cells after allogeneic stem cell transplantation (dated by TCRdb to the early 2020s). The intended sense of this specimen's time point label: recipient (host-origin) PBMCs collected before allo-HCT. Receptor libraries were prepared by the immunoSEQ multiplex PCR assay. TCRdb limited this immuneACCESS table to in-frame rearrangements with V and J called. A share of clones is missing; checked studies link under half to unresolved V genes, and the rest is unexplained. Within this sample are 25,000 to 30,000 clones, with roughly nine tenths of them counted one time only. The leading ten clones occupy roughly 2% of the sample. Source: blood, taken before transplantation. Receptors were obtained from a male donor at least 60 years old who later had graft-versus-host disease after an allogeneic stem cell transplant.

This clone appeared once. The chain links TRBV6-5 to TRBJ2-1; tentative D call: TRBD2 (6 bases). There are 14 residues in the CDR3. Germline V CDR1 and CDR2: MNHEY, SVGAGI. V was pared by 7 bases and J by 0 bases, with 10 bases between. DNA for the CDR3: TGTGCCAGCACAGCGGGTAGCTCCTACAATGAGCAGTTCTTC. Translation gives CASTAGSSYNEQFF.

This clone was detected once. The chain has TRBV5-6 and TRBJ2-5; D possibly corresponds to TRBD1 (6 bases). The CDR3 is 13 amino acids. V gave up 5 bases and J gave up 7 bases, with 15 bases separating them. In germline, CDR1 is SGHDT, CDR2 YYEEEE. This CDR3 reads CASRVRGEGTQYF. The CDR3, as DNA: TGTGCCAGCAGAGTCAGGGGAGAAGGGACCCAGTACTTC.

V usage is TRBV30 and J usage is TRBJ2-7, with D hard to call. The length of the CDR3 is 14 residues. V lost 4 bases to trimming and J lost 2 bases, with 15 bases between them. Germline loops: CDR1 GTSNPN, CDR2 SVGIG (reference sequence). As DNA, the CDR3 is TGTGCCTGGAATCACGGGCCAGGCACCTACGAGCAGTACTTC. Its translation is CAWNHGPGTYEQYF.

J is TRBJ2-7 and V is TRBV19, with D maybe TRBD1 (5 bases). The V gene's germline CDR1 is LNHDA and CDR2 SQIVND (reference sequence). The V gene lost 5 bases and the J gene lost 6 bases, with 17 bases spanning the gap. CDR3 length: 14 amino acids. The CDR3, as DNA: TGTGCCAGTAGTCGGTCCCCAGGGATCGGCGAGCAGTACTTC. This translates into CASSRSPGIGEQYF.

The rearrangement links TRBV7-8 to TRBJ2-2; D call uncertain. CDR1 and CDR2 (germline): SGHVS, FQNEAQ. The CDR3 runs 16 residues. The V and J ends lost 2 bases and 0 bases respectively, with 10 bases between them. The CDR3 reads CASSLWLRANTGELFF. DNA of the CDR3: TGTGCCAGCAGCTTATGGCTCAGAGCGAACACCGGGGAGCTGTTTTTT.